These 13 T cell receptor beta chains share one sample of origin, sequenced in a study of blood T cell repertoires in COVID-19. Profiled with immunoSEQ multiplex PCR; TCRdb holds only in-frame clones, not every one. This table has 25,000 to 30,000 clones, 70% to 85% appearing once. The sequenced sample consisted of peripheral blood. The receptors derive from a woman aged 80 or over with acute or convalescent COVID-19.

The chain links TRBV2 to TRBJ1-5; 8 positions match TRBD1. V dropped 10 bases and J dropped 4; count of bases not matched to a gene: 9. The CDR3 covers 14 residues. Looked up from germline, CDR1 is SNHLY and CDR2 is FYNNEI. DNA for the CDR3: TGTGCCACTACGGACAGGGTGGGGAATCAGCCCCAGCATTTT. It yields the protein CATTDRVGNQPQHF.

The rearrangement links TRBV2 to TRBJ2-5, with D perhaps TRBD2 (5 bases). The length of the CDR3 is 14 residues. V was cut by 2 bases and J by 0 bases, with 7 bases left in between. Germline CDR1 is SNHLY and CDR2 is FYNNEI. This CDR3 reads CASSERGYQETQYF. The CDR3 coding sequence is TGTGCCAGCAGTGAACGAGGGTACCAAGAGACCCAGTACTTC.

This clone is labeled as medium-sized (0.01 to 0.1%). The chain couples TRBV5-1 to TRBJ2-1; TRBD2 agrees at 7 bases. V was clipped by 1 base and J by 8 bases; unmatched bases: 6. The CDR3 is 14 residues long. CDR1 is SGHRS and CDR2 is YFSETQ in the germline V gene. DNA for the CDR3: TGCGCCAGCAGCTTGACTAGCGATGGGTATGAGCAGTTCTTC. Its protein product is CASSLTSDGYEQFF.

The chain carries TRBV27 and TRBJ2-7, with TRBD2 identical over 8 bases. CDR1 is MNHEY, CDR2 SMNVEV, per germline (reference sequence). The CDR3 contains 14 residues. Unmatched junction bases numbered 10, after V lost 5 bases and J lost 7 bases. CDR3 region: CASSTSGGLREQYF. The CDR3 DNA sequence: TGTGCCAGCAGTACCTCGGGAGGGTTGCGGGAGCAGTACTTC.

The chain recombines TRBV10-3 with TRBJ2-7; 8 bases fit TRBD2. This CDR3 is 12 amino acids long. The germline gives CDR1 ENHRY, CDR2 SYGVKD. J lost 5 bases, V lost 8 bases, and 5 bases had no gene match. The CDR3 sequence is CAISREGNEQYF. CDR3 DNA: TGTGCCATCTCCCGGGAGGGTAACGAGCAGTACTTC.

This sequence joins TRBV5-1 and TRBJ2-7; D might be TRBD1 (6 bases). Trimming stripped 0 bases from V and 3 bases from J, with 19 bases between. CDR1 and CDR2 (germline): SGHRS, YFSETQ. The CDR3 is 17 amino acids. The CDR3 region is CASSLGDRDMADYEQYF. CDR3 coding DNA: TGCGCCAGCAGCTTGGGCGATCGGGACATGGCGGACTACGAGCAGTACTTC.

The J gene is TRBJ2-7, the V gene TRBV19; TRBD1 matches 8 bases. The V gene's germline CDR1 is LNHDA and CDR2 SQIVND (reference sequence). The V and J ends lost 4 bases and 3 bases, in that order; junction bases with no gene match: 17. The CDR3 runs to 18 residues. In DNA form, the CDR3 reads TGTGCCAGTAGTAGAGGACAGGGATCGGACGGGAGAGGCTACGAGCAGTACTTC. Its translation is CASSRGQGSDGRGYEQYF.

The gene calls are TRBV10-3 and TRBJ1-1; D is unclear. The CDR3 sequence is 14 residues long. V shed 4 bases and J shed 1 base, with 10 bases lying between them. CDR1 and CDR2 from the germline V gene are ENHRY and SYGVKD. Here the CDR3 DNA reads TGTGCCATCAGTGTCGAGCGGGGGAACACTGAAGCTTTCTTT. Its translation: CAISVERGNTEAFF.

V and J are TRBV6-5 and TRBJ2-7; D possibly corresponds to TRBD1 (6 bases). V gave up 8 bases and J gave up 1 base, with 15 bases separating them. Germline CDR1 is MNHEY and CDR2 is SVGAGI. The CDR3 is made up of 14 amino acids. As DNA, the CDR3 is TGTGCCAGCCGGAAGGACGGGACATCCTACGAGCAGTACTTC. The encoded protein is CASRKDGTSYEQYF.

The chain is built from TRBV28 and TRBJ1-5; 7 bases are a match to TRBD1. Per the germline V gene, CDR1 is MDHEN and CDR2 is SYDVKM. Unmatched junction bases numbered 5, after V lost 7 bases and J lost 5 bases. The CDR3 runs to 13 residues. CDR3 amino acids: CASISQGDQPQHF. CDR3 nucleotides: TGTGCCAGCATTTCTCAGGGGGATCAGCCCCAGCATTTT.

The chain employs TRBV5-1 and TRBJ1-1; tentative D call: TRBD1 (6 bases). The germline gives CDR1 SGHRS, CDR2 YFSETQ. V was clipped by 6 bases and J by 0 bases, with 12 bases between them. There are 14 residues in the CDR3. CDR3 protein: CASTLGGMNTEAFF. In DNA form, the CDR3 reads TGCGCCAGCACCCTTGGGGGCATGAACACTGAAGCTTTCTTT.

This clone was picked up one time. This chain links TRBV19 with TRBJ2-1; D is possibly TRBD1 (6 bases). Trimming left V 0 bases short and J 7 bases short, with 13 bases between. The CDR3 has 15 residues. Germline CDR1 LNHDA, CDR2 SQIVND (reference sequence). The CDR3: CASSIEQGRGNEQFF. The CDR3 DNA sequence: TGTGCCAGTAGTATAGAACAGGGAAGAGGGAATGAGCAGTTCTTC.

The chain joins TRBV29-1 to TRBJ2-7; no clear D gene. V was shortened by 4 bases and J by 4 bases, with 14 bases between the two germline ends. The CDR3 spans 13 residues. Looked up from germline, CDR1 is SQVTM and CDR2 is ANQGSEA. The CDR3 region has the DNA TGCAGCGTTGGAGGCGAGAATCCTTACGAGCAGTACTTC. This encodes CSVGGENPYEQYF.